The clone carrying this T cell receptor (beta chain) was seen only a few times. Its antigen is not known. TCRdb re-derived calls from the 5' RACE reads in MiXCR, one entry per CDR3 protein. The sample contains 80,000 or so distinct CDR3 sequences, more than 12% of which appear only once. The V end was cut by 5 bases, the J end by 3 bases, with 28 bases between. The germline V gene encodes CDR1 MDHEN and CDR2 SYDVKM. This CDR3 contains 19 residues. This record comes from a study of early T cells in non-severe SARS-CoV-2 infection. Across the study: Bulk RNA taken from unsorted whole blood was sequenced, leaving chains unpaired.

The study, taken as a whole, reports: There was a bias toward anti-spike CD8 responses in VDJdb matching, which missed private and CD4 specificities.

The specimen was whole blood. J is TRBJ2-5 and V is TRBV28; D might be TRBD1 or TRBD2, each matching 5 bases. The clonotype comes from an adult who was a healthcare worker with PCR-confirmed SARS-CoV-2 infection or an uninfected control (not recorded which). The CDR3 reads CASSHPRGRSSRGKETQYF. The CDR3 nucleotides are TGTGCCAGCAGTCACCCCCGGGGCAGGTCGTCTCGGGGCAAAGAGACCCAGTACTTC.